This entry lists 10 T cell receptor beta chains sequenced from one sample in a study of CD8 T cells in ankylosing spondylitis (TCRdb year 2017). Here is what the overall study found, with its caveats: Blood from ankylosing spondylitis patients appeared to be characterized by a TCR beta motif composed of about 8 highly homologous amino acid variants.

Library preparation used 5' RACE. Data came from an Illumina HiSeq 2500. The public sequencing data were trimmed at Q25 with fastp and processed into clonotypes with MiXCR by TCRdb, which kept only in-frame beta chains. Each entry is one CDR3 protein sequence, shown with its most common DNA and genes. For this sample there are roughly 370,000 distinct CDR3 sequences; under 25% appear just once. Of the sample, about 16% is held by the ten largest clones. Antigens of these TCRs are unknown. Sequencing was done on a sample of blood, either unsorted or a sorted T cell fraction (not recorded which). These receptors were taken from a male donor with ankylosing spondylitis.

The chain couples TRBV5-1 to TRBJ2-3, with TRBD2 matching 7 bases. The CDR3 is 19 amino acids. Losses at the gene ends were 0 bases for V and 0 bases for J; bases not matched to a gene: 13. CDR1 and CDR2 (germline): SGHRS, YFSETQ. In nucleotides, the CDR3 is TGCGCCAGCAGCTTGGTGGCTAGCGGCACCCGAATTAGCACAGATACGCAGTATTTT. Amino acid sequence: CASSLVASGTRISTDTQYF.

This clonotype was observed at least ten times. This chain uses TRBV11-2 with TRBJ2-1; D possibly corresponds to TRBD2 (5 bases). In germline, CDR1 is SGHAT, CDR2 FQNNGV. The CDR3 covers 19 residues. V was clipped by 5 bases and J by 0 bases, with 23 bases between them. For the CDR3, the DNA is TGTGCCAGCAGCGTCCAAATGGCTAGCTTCTTAGGCTCCTACAATGAGCAGTTCTTC. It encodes CASSVQMASFLGSYNEQFF.

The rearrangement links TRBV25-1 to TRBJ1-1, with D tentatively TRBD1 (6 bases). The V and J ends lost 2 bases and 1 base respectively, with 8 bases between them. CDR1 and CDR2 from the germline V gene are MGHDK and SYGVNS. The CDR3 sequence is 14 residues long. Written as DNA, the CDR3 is TGTGCCAGCAGTGAAGACAGGAGGAACACTGAAGCTTTCTTT. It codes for CASSEDRRNTEAFF.

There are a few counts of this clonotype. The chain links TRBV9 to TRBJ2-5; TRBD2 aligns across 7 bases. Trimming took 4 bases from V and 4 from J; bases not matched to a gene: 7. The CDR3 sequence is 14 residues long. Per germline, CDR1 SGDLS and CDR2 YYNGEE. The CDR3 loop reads CASSTTGGLETQYF. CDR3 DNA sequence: TGTGCCAGCAGCACGACGGGAGGATTAGAGACCCAGTACTTC.

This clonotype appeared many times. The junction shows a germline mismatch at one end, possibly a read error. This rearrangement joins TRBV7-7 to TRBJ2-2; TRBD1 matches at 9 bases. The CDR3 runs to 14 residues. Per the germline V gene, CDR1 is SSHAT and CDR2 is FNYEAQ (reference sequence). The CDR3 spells CASSLGQGIGELFF. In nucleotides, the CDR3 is TGTGCTAGCAGCTTAGGACAGGGGATCGGGGAGCTGTTTTTT.

The CDR3 region is CASSQLRSGYEQYF. Written as DNA, the CDR3 is TGTGCCAGCAGCCAACTTAGGTCAGGTTACGAGCAGTACTTC. The chain combines TRBV14 with TRBJ2-7; D remains unclear. Trimming took off 2 bases at V and 4 bases at J, with 12 bases between the two ends. The germline V gene encodes CDR1 SGHDN and CDR2 FVKESK. The CDR3 is 14 residues long.

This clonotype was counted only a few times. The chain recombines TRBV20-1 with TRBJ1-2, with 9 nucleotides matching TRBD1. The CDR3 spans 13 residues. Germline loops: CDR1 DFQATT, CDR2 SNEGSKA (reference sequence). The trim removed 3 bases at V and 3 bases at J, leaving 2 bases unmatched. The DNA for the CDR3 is TGCAGTGCTAGGGACAGGGGATACTATGGCTACACCTTC. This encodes CSARDRGYYGYTF.

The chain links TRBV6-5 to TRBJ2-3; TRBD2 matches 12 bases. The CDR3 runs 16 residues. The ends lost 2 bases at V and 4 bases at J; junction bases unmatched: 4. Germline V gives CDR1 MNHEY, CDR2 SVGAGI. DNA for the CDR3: TGTGCCAGCAGTTACACGACTAGCGGGAGCTCAGATACGCAGTATTTT. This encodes CASSYTTSGSSDTQYF.

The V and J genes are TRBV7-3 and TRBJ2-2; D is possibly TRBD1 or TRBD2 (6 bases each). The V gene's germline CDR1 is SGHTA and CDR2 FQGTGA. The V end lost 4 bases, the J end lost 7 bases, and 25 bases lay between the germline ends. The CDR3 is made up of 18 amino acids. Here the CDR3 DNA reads TGTGCCAGCAGCTCCCAACCCCAGACGGGGGCCCCAGACGGGGAGCTGTTTTTT. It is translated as CASSSQPQTGAPDGELFF.

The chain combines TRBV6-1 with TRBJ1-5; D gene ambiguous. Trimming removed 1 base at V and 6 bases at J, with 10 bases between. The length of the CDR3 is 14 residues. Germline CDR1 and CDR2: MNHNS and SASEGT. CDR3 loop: CASSEEGPPQPQHF. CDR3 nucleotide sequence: TGTGCCAGCAGTGAAGAGGGCCCCCCTCAGCCCCAGCATTTT.